These T cell receptor beta chains were read from a single sample in a study of CD8 T cells in ankylosing spondylitis. Each CDR3 protein is one row after TCRdb ran MiXCR on the 5' RACE reads. The sample carries hundreds of thousands of distinct CDR3 sequences, 20% to 25% recorded once. What was sequenced was blood, either unsorted or a sorted T cell fraction (not recorded which). These receptors all come from a male donor with ankylosing spondylitis or in good health (not recorded which). Each CDR3 is given with its conserved first and last residue. The D gene is left open where the match is weak. Expanded clones are given a class, and other clones once, few, many or no size at all.

j_call d_call clone_size v_call cdr3_aa cdr3_nt
TRBJ2-7 - few TRBV29-1 CSAADSTYEQYF TGCAGCGCTGCGGACAGCACCTACGAGCAGTACTTC
TRBJ1-1 TRBD1 once TRBV2 CASRRTGKPEAFF TGTGCCAGCAGGAGGACAGGGAAGCCTGAAGCTTTCTTT
TRBJ2-3 - few TRBV6-4 CASSEMAGGTDTQYF TGTGCCAGCAGTGAGATGGCAGGGGGCACAGATACGCAGTATTTT
TRBJ1-2 TRBD1 few TRBV13 CASSQGAEYYGYTF TGTGCCAGCAGCCAGGGGGCCGAATACTATGGCTACACCTTC
TRBJ2-7 TRBD2 many TRBV12-3/TRBV12-4 CASSFGLAGYEQYF TGTGCCAGCAGTTTCGGTCTAGCGGGCTACGAGCAGTACTTC
TRBJ2-1 - - TRBV20-1 CSARPAGTSYNEQFF TGCAGTGCTAGACCCGCCGGGACGAGTTACAATGAGCAGTTCTTC
TRBJ2-5 - few TRBV7-9 CASSSPQGRETQYF TGTGCCAGCAGCTCCCCCCAGGGTCGAGAGACCCAGTACTTC
TRBJ2-5 - few TRBV5-6 CASSLPGALEETQYF TGTGCCAGCAGCTTGCCAGGGGCGTTAGAAGAGACCCAGTACTTC
TRBJ2-7 TRBD1 - TRBV18 CDRDGTYEQYF TGCGACAGGGACGGGACCTACGAGCAGTACTTC
TRBJ2-3 - few TRBV7-8 CASSPQAGWTDTQYF TGTGCCAGCAGCCCCCAGGCAGGGTGGACAGATACGCAGTATTTT
TRBJ2-5 TRBD2 - TRBV12-3/TRBV12-4 CASTHRAGGLGETQYF TGTGCCAGCACCCACCGAGCGGGGGGGTTGGGAGAGACCCAGTACTTC
TRBJ2-7 TRBD1 - TRBV6-6 CASSWTGGGQYF TGTGCCAGCAGTTGGACAGGGGGCGGGCAGTACTTC
TRBJ2-3 - few TRBV29-1 CSGAETSSTDTQYF TGCAGCGGGGCGGAAACTTCTAGCACAGATACGCAGTATTTT
TRBJ2-3 TRBD2 - TRBV7-2 CASSLLLAGYTGTDTQYF TGTGCCAGCAGCTTATTGCTAGCGGGGTACACTGGGACAGATACGCAGTATTTT
TRBJ1-2 TRBD1 few TRBV7-9 CASSGTGTEINYGYTF TGTGCCAGCAGCGGCACCGGGACAGAAATAAACTATGGCTACACCTTC
TRBJ2-4 TRBD2 few TRBV9 CASSVARGLAGMPKNIQYF TGTGCCAGCAGCGTAGCCAGGGGACTAGCGGGGATGCCCAAAAACATTCAGTACTTC
TRBJ2-7 - - TRBV4-2 CASSQVVDLGEQYF TGTGCCAGCAGCCAAGTGGTGGACCTCGGGGAGCAGTACTTC
TRBJ1-4 - few TRBV10-3 CAISSGLGEKLFF TGTGCCATCAGCTCAGGATTAGGGGAAAAACTGTTTTTT
TRBJ2-3 - - TRBV27 CASSPTVGGPGDTQYF TGTGCCAGCAGTCCGACCGTGGGCGGACCGGGGGATACGCAGTATTTT
TRBJ2-2 TRBD1 - TRBV24-1 CATSDLPLYGQGTNTGELFF TGTGCCACCAGTGATTTGCCGCTCTACGGACAGGGGACGAACACCGGGGAGCTGTTTTTT
TRBJ2-2 TRBD1 - TRBV29-1 CSVPGQKNTGELFF TGCAGCGTTCCGGGACAGAAGAACACCGGGGAGCTGTTTTTT
TRBJ2-1 TRBD1 few TRBV2 CASSNDRESLHEQFF TGTGCCAGCAGTAACGACAGGGAGTCTTTGCATGAGCAGTTCTTC